This T cell receptor (beta chain) was documented in a study of shared clonotypes between healthy human individuals. Study-wide context: For every donor, three CD4 naive, three CD4 memory, two CD8 naive and one CD8 memory plates were used. Study-level findings and limits: Depth was large, yet rarefaction showed that sorted-subset sequencing was incomplete.

The germline V gene encodes CDR1 ENHRY and CDR2 SYGVKD. CDR3 length: 11 amino acids. V was pared by 7 bases and J by 2 bases, with 6 bases between. The table lists this clone with many counts. No antigen is known for it. Original processing notes: Junction-only sequences produced by ImmunoSEQ had no quality scores, so filtering differed. Here immunoSEQ multiplex PCR was the method, and the copy in TCRdb shows in-frame clones only, minus some. The DNA gave D and trimming, while V, J and clone size come from that table. The table shows some 1 million clones, with 65% to 80% occurring only once. Every contributor of samples was a Caucasian grown-up residing in Nashville, Tennessee.

Sequencing used memory CD4+ T cells sorted from blood. Subset denoted: CD45RA-negative fraction. This chain links TRBV10-3 with TRBJ2-7; the D is unclear. This TCR was sampled from a man younger than 30 in good health. In DNA form, the CDR3 reads TGTGCCATCACCAAACCCTACGAGCAGTACTTC. Its protein is CAITKPYEQYF.